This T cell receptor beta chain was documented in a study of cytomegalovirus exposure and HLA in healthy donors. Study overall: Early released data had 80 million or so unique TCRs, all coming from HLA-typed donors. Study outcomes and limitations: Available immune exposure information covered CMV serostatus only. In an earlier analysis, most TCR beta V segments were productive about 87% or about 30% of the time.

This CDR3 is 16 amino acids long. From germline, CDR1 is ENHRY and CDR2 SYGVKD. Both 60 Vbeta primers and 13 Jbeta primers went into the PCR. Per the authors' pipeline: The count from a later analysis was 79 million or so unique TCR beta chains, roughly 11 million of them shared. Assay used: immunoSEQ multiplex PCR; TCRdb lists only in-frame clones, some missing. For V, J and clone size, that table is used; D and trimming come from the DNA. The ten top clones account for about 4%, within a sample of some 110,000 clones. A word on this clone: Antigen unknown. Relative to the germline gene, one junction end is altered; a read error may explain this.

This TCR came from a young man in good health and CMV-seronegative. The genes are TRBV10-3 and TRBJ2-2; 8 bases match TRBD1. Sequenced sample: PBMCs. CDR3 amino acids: CAISDRGLSNPGELFF. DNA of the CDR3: TGTGCCATCAGTGACAGGGGGCTTTCGAACCCCGGGGAGCTGTTTTTT.